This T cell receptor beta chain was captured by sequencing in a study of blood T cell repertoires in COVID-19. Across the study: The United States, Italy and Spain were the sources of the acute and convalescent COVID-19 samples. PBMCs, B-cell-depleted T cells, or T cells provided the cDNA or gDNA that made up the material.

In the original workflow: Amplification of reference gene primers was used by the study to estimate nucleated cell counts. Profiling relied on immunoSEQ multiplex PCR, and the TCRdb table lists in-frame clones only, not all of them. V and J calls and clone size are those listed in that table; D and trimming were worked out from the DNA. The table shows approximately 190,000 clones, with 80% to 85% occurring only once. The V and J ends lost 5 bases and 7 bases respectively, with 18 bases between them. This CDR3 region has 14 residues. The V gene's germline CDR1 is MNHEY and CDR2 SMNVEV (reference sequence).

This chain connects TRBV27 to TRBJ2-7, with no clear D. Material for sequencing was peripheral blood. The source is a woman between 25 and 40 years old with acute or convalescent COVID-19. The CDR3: CASSQKTLRREQYF. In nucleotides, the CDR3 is TGTGCCAGCAGTCAAAAGACCCTCCGGAGAGAGCAGTACTTC.